One sample yielded the 8 T cell receptor beta chains listed below, sequenced in a study of Ad26.COV2.S vaccination and SARS-CoV-2 variants. Sequenced by immunoSEQ multiplex PCR; TCRdb stores in-frame clones only, minus some. The data hold about 350,000 clones, with 92% observed a single time. The sequencing here drew on peripheral blood, taken after recovery from COVID-19. The receptors originated from a human donor who had recovered from COVID-19.

V is TRBV5-6 and J is TRBJ1-2, with 7 positions matching TRBD1. Germline V gives CDR1 SGHDT, CDR2 YYEEEE. J gave up 2 bases and V 2 bases, and 3 bases lay outside the gene matches. This CDR3 region has 14 residues. The CDR3 here is CASSFPTGNYGYTF. CDR3 DNA sequence: TGTGCCAGCAGCTTCCCGACAGGGAACTATGGCTACACCTTC.

The rearrangement uses TRBV14 and TRBJ1-2; weak D call: TRBD1 (5 bases). The CDR3 length is 14 residues. The germline gives CDR1 SGHDN, CDR2 FVKESK. The germline V and J ends were trimmed by 0 bases and 6 bases, with 11 bases remaining between them. The CDR3 reads CASSQDRGRNGYTF. CDR3 DNA sequence: TGTGCCAGCAGCCAAGATCGGGGCCGGAATGGCTACACCTTC.

The V call is TRBV7-8, the J call TRBJ2-1, with a possible D match to TRBD2 (6 bases). Trimming stripped 5 bases from V and 5 bases from J, with 19 bases between. The CDR3 length is 16 residues. The germline gives CDR1 SGHVS, CDR2 FQNEAQ. The CDR3 reads CASSLYGGAGDNEQFF. The CDR3 DNA is TGTGCCAGCAGCCTTTACGGGGGTGCCGGCGACAATGAGCAGTTCTTC.

As regards this clone: Distinct nucleotide sequences in the sample also encode this CDR3. CDR3 bases: TGTGCCAGCAGCGGTAACACAGATACGCAGTATTTT. This gives the protein CASSGNTDTQYF. The rearrangement links TRBV9 to TRBJ2-3; D call uncertain. The CDR3 runs to 12 residues. Germline-derived CDR1 and CDR2 are SGDLS and YYNGEE. V lost 3 bases and J lost 2, with 4 bases in between.

This clone is a singleton in its sample. The rearrangement links TRBV9 to TRBJ1-3; D is ambiguous. CDR1 and CDR2 from the germline V gene are SGDLS and YYNGEE. The germline V and J ends were trimmed by 2 bases and 3 bases, with 12 bases remaining between them. The CDR3 runs 15 residues. Here the CDR3 DNA reads TGTGCCAGCAGCGTTACAGAATCTCTTGGAAACACCATATATTTT. It is translated as CASSVTESLGNTIYF.

The J gene is TRBJ1-5, the V gene TRBV12-3 or TRBV12-4; D unclear. Trimming removed 3 bases at V and 9 bases at J, with 12 bases between. CDR3 length: 13 residues. CDR3 sequence (DNA): TGTGCCAGCAGTTTGAGCGACTTGCGGCCCCAGCATTTT. As protein: CASSLSDLRPQHF.

This chain connects TRBV9 to TRBJ1-1, with a weak D call TRBD1 (6 bases). Germline V gives CDR1 SGDLS, CDR2 YYNGEE. This CDR3 is built from 15 residues. V was trimmed by 4 bases and J by 3 bases, leaving 16 bases between them. As DNA, the CDR3 is TGTGCCAGCAGCCCCATTGACAGGCTCGACACTGAAGCTTTCTTT. Translating it yields CASSPIDRLDTEAFF.

The chain is built from TRBV29-1 and TRBJ2-4; 11 positions match TRBD1. Germline CDR1 is SQVTM and CDR2 is ANQGSEA. This CDR3 is 12 amino acids long. Germline trimming cut 8 bases from V and 7 bases from J; bases unmatched to any gene: 4. The CDR3 protein is CSFGDRGNIQYF. The CDR3 nucleotides are TGCAGCTTTGGGGACAGGGGGAACATTCAGTACTTC.